This T cell receptor beta chain stems from a study of blood T cell repertoires in COVID-19. CDR3 length: 13 residues. Per germline, CDR1 SEHNR and CDR2 FQNEAQ (reference sequence). V was shortened by 4 bases and J by 5 bases, with 12 bases between the two germline ends. Method: immunoSEQ multiplex PCR; TCRdb's copy keeps in-frame clones and lacks some. The sample lists 110,000 to 150,000 clones, around 89% occurring once. This clone has just a few counts. The sample consisted of peripheral blood. The source is a man between 60 and 75 years old with active or convalescent COVID-19. The rearrangement links TRBV7-9 to TRBJ2-7; possibly TRBD2 for D (5 bases). The CDR3 protein is CASSSNPGNEQYF. The CDR3 DNA is TGTGCCAGCAGCTCAAACCCGGGGAACGAGCAGTACTTC.